This T cell receptor (beta chain) was profiled in a study of T cell changes during pregnancy in multiple sclerosis (dated by TCRdb to the late 2010s). Looking at the study overall: Changes in the T cell repertoire over the course of pregnancy were examined in this study in women with multiple sclerosis.

In the case of this clone: Its antigen specificity is not known. Within one base of it there is no much larger clone, and no base qualities were kept.

The library was prepared using the immunoSEQ multiplex PCR assay. TCRdb took this table from immuneACCESS and kept in-frame rearrangements with V and J called. Such tables lack part of the clones; where checked against another copy, unresolved V genes explain under half of the gap, and the rest is unexplained. For this sample the table gives about 110,000 clones, of which 85% to 95% were detected only once. Around 1.5% of the sample is in the top ten clones. The CDR3 contains 15 residues, cysteine and phenylalanine counted. The sequence is cut down to CDR3 DNA, 45 bases in frame from base 1. CDR1 SEHNR and CDR2 FQNEAQ were looked up in the germline V gene (reference sequence). Cut back by 5 bases and 2 bases, the V and J ends lie 13 bases apart.

The receptor was isolated from a female donor with multiple sclerosis, enrolled in a pregnancy study. Sequencing used peripheral blood, obtained after pregnancy. In this chain, TRBV7-9 is recombined with TRBJ2-1; TRBD1 might be the D gene, on 5 matching bases. DNA sequence: TGTGCCAGCAGCCTCAAGGGGTCTCCCTACAATGAGCAGTTCTTC. It codes for CASSLKGSPYNEQFF.